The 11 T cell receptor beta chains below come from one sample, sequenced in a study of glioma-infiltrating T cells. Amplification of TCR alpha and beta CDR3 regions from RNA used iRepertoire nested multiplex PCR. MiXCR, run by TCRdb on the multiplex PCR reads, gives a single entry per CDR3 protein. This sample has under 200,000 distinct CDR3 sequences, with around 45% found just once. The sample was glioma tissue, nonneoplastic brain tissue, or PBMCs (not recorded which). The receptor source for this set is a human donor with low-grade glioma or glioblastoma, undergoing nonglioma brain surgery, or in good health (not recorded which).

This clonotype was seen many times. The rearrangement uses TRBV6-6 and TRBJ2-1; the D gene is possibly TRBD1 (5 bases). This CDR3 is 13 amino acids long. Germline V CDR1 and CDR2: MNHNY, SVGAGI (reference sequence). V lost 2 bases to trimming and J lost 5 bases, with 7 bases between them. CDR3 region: CASSYGAHNEQFF. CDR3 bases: TGTGCCAGCAGTTACGGGGCCCACAATGAGCAGTTCTTC.

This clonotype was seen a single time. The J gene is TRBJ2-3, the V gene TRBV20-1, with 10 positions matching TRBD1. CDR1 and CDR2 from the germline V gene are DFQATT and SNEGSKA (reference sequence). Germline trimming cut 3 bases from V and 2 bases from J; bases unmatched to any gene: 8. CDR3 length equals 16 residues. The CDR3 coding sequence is TGCAGTGCTAGTACTTTAGGGACAGGGGTCACAGATACGCAGTATTTT. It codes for CSASTLGTGVTDTQYF.

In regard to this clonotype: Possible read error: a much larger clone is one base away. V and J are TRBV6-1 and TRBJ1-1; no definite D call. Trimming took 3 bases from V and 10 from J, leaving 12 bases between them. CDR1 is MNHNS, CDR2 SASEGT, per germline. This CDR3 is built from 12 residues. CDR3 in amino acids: CASSDFGGRAFF. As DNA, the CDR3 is TGTGCCAGCAGTGATTTTGGCGGGCGAGCTTTCTTT.

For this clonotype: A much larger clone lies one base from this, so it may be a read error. The CDR3 DNA reads as TGTGCCAGCAGGAGGGATGAGACCGAGTACTTC. Its translation: CASRRDETEYF. The chain joins TRBV2 to TRBJ2-5, with a tentative D call TRBD2 (5 bases). CDR1 is SNHLY, CDR2 FYNNEI, per germline. The CDR3 is made up of 11 amino acids.

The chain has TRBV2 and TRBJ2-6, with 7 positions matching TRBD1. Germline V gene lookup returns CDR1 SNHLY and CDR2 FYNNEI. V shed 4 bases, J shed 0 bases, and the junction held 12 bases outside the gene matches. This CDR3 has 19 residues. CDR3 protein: CASSGRQGLKSSGANVLTF. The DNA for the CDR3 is TGTGCCAGCAGTGGGCGACAGGGCCTTAAGAGCTCTGGGGCCAACGTCCTGACTTTC.

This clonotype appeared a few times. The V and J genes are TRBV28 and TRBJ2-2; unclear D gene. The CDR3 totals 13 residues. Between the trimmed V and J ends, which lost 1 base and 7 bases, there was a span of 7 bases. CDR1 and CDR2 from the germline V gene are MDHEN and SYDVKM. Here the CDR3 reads CASSLYGYGELFF. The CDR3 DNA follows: TGTGCCAGCAGTTTATACGGTTACGGGGAGCTGTTTTTT.

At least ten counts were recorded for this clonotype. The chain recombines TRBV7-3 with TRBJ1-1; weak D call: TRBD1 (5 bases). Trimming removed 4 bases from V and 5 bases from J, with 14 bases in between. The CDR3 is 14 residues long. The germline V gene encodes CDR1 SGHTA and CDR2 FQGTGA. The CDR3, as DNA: TGTGCCAGCAGCTACGGGGGAGGAGGGACTGAAGCTTTCTTT. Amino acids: CASSYGGGGTEAFF.

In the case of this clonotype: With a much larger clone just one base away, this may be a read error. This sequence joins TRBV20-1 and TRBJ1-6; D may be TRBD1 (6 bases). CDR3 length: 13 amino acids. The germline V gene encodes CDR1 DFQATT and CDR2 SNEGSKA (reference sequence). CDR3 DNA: TGCAGTGCTAGGGACAGCTATAATTCACACCTCCACTTT. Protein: CSARDSYNSHLHF.

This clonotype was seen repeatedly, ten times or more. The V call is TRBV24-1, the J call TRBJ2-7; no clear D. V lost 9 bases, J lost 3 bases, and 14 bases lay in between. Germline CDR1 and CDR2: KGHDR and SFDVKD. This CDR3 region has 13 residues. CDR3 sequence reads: CATGTRDRYEQYF. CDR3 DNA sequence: TGTGCCACCGGCACACGAGACCGCTACGAGCAGTACTTC.

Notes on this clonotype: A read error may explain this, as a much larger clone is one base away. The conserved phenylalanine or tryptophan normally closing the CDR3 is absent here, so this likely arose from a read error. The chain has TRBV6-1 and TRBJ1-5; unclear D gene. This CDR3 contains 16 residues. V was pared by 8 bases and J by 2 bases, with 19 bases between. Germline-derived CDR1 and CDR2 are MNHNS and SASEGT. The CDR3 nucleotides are TGTGCCAGCGACATCCCGGGGTTGGGTGGCAATCAGCCCCAGCATCTT. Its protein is CASDIPGLGGNQPQHL.

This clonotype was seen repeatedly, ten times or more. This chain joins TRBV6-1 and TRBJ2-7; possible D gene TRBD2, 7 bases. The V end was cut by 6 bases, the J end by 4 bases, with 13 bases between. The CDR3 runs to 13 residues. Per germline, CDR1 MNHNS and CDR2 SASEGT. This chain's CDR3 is CASRRGPGYEQYF. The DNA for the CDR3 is TGTGCCAGCAGGCGGGGGCCGGGGTACGAGCAGTACTTC.